The 28 T cell receptor beta chains below all came from one sample that was sequenced in a study of T cell responses to AZD1222 COVID-19 vaccine. The protocol was immunoSEQ multiplex PCR, while the TCRdb copy is restricted to in-frame clones and leaves out a portion. The data contain under 150,000 clones, more than 85% of them singletons. Sequences were derived from peripheral blood, sampled on day 0 of AZD1222 vaccination. All receptors derive from an adult in good health.

The chain combines TRBV6-5 with TRBJ2-7; either TRBD1 or TRBD2 may fit D (5 bases each). Germline loops: CDR1 MNHEY, CDR2 SVGAGI. The CDR3 is made up of 14 amino acids. With 3 bases removed from V and 4 bases from J, the gap between germline ends came to 13 bases. The CDR3 loop reads CASSYGGSRYEQYF. In DNA form, the CDR3 reads TGTGCCAGCAGTTATGGGGGTTCTAGGTACGAGCAGTACTTC.

J is TRBJ1-2 and V is TRBV5-1; D uncertain. Germline V lookup: CDR1 SGHRS, CDR2 YFSETQ. V was cut by 4 bases and J by 2 bases, with 12 bases left in between. The length of the CDR3 is 14 residues. The CDR3 loop reads CASSDPGRNYGYTF. As DNA, the CDR3 is TGCGCCAGCAGCGACCCCGGACGGAACTATGGCTACACCTTC.

The chain carries TRBV19 and TRBJ1-1; perhaps TRBD1 as D (6 bases). The germline V gene has CDR1 LNHDA and CDR2 SQIVND (reference sequence). V was shortened by 7 bases and J by 3 bases, with 15 bases between the two germline ends. CDR3 length: 14 residues. CDR3 coding DNA: TGTGCCAGTAATGAGGGGGTCTTGGACACTGAAGCTTTCTTT. Its translation is CASNEGVLDTEAFF.

This clone was found a few times. The rearrangement uses TRBV28 and TRBJ1-2; possible D gene TRBD1, 5 bases. CDR3 size: 12 residues. The germline CDR1 and CDR2 sequences are MDHEN and SYDVKM. The V gene lost 10 bases and the J gene lost 4 bases, with 13 bases spanning the gap. The CDR3: CAIQGVTYGYTF. The CDR3, as DNA: TGTGCCATCCAGGGTGTTACCTATGGCTACACCTTC.

The chain uses TRBV7-2 and TRBJ1-2; D call uncertain. V was cut by 1 base and J by 6 bases, with 15 bases left in between. Germline V gene lookup returns CDR1 SGHTA and CDR2 FQGNSA. This CDR3 contains 15 residues. CDR3 coding DNA: TGTGCCAGCAGCTTAGGGGGAGAGGGCAGTGATGGCTACACCTTC. Its protein product is CASSLGGEGSDGYTF.

The V and J genes are TRBV4-2 and TRBJ2-7; 7 nucleotides align to TRBD2. The CDR3 is made up of 12 amino acids. V trimming: 0 bases; J trimming: 9 bases; junction bases outside the gene matches: 2. The germline gives CDR1 LGHNA, CDR2 YNFKEQ. CDR3 bases: TGTGCCAGCAGCCAAGAAGGGAGGGTGCAGTACTTC. This translates into CASSQEGRVQYF.

This chain joins TRBV14 and TRBJ2-5; D is perhaps TRBD2 (5 bases). CDR1 and CDR2 from the germline V gene are SGHDN and FVKESK. This CDR3 is 16 amino acids long. Deletions cut 0 bases from V and 0 bases from J, with 11 bases between. The CDR3: CASSQDGLLYQETQYF. CDR3 sequence (DNA): TGTGCCAGCAGCCAAGACGGACTCCTGTACCAAGAGACCCAGTACTTC. Full variable domain (outside the CDR3, taken from reference TRBV14 and TRBJ2-5): EAGVTQFPSHSVIEKGQTVTLRCDPISGHDNLYWYRRVMGKEIKFLLHFVKESKQDESGMPNNRFLAERTGGTYSTLKVQPAELEDSGVYFCASSQDGLLYQETQYFGPGTRLLVL.

CDR3 amino acids: CASSYGSGSSYGYTF. CDR3 coding DNA: TGTGCCAGCAGTTATGGTTCAGGGTCTAGCTATGGCTACACCTTC. The chain joins TRBV6-5 to TRBJ1-2; a weak D match, TRBD1 (5 bases). Between the trimmed V and J ends, which lost 3 bases and 4 bases, there was a span of 15 bases. The CDR3 contains 15 residues. The V gene's germline CDR1 is MNHEY and CDR2 SVGAGI.

The chain has TRBV2 and TRBJ1-1; D is perhaps TRBD1 (5 bases). V was trimmed by 7 bases and J by 5 bases, leaving 17 bases between them. CDR3 length: 14 residues. Germline-derived CDR1 and CDR2 are SNHLY and FYNNEI. In DNA, the CDR3 is TGTGCCAGCAATTCTCAGGGTAGGGTGACTGAAGCTTTCTTT. Translating gives CASNSQGRVTEAFF. The entire variable domain, with the rest obtained from reference TRBV2 and TRBJ1-1, is as follows: EPEVTQTPSHQVTQMGQEVILRCVPISNHLYFYWYRQILGQKVEFLVSFYNNEISEKSEIFDDQFSVERPDGSNFTLKIRSTKLEDSAMYFCASNSQGRVTEAFFGQGTRLTVV.

This rearrangement joins TRBV28 to TRBJ2-2, with 7 positions matching TRBD2. Germline assignment: CDR1 MDHEN and CDR2 SYDVKM. The CDR3 runs 15 residues. Germline trimming cut 5 bases from V and 2 bases from J; bases unmatched to any gene: 5. CDR3 amino acids: CASSIGTINTGELFF. In DNA, the CDR3 is TGTGCCAGCAGTATCGGGACTATAAACACCGGGGAGCTGTTTTTT.

The rearrangement uses TRBV28 and TRBJ2-7; no definite D call. The length of the CDR3 is 12 residues. CDR1 is MDHEN and CDR2 is SYDVKM in the germline V gene. The V end lost 2 bases, the J end lost 4 bases, and 6 bases lay between the germline ends. CDR3 protein: CASSLGQYEQYF. CDR3 sequence (DNA): TGTGCCAGCAGTTTAGGTCAATACGAGCAGTACTTC. Based on the CDR3 plus reference TRBV28 and TRBJ2-7, the full variable domain is DVKVTQSSRYLVKRTGEKVFLECVQDMDHENMFWYRQDPGLGLRLIYFSYDVKMKEKGDIPEGYSVSREKKERFSLILESASTNQTSMYLCASSLGQYEQYFGPGTRLTVT.

This clone appeared once. The genes are TRBV30 and TRBJ2-5; D may correspond to TRBD1 or TRBD2 (5 bases each). This CDR3 is built from 13 residues. The ends were cut back, 3 bases at V and 10 bases at J, with 18 bases in the middle. Germline V gives CDR1 GTSNPN, CDR2 SVGIG (reference sequence). The CDR3 region is CAWSLSGRTLQYF. The DNA of the CDR3 is TGTGCCTGGAGCCTATCGGGACGGACACTCCAGTACTTC.

The rearrangement links TRBV5-1 to TRBJ1-2; D gene ambiguous. Germline values: CDR1 SGHRS, CDR2 YFSETQ. The CDR3 contains 13 residues. V was cut by 4 bases and J by 2 bases, with 9 bases left in between. CDR3 protein: CASSTQRNYGYTF. In nucleotides, the CDR3 is TGCGCCAGCAGCACCCAACGCAACTATGGCTACACCTTC.

The chain employs TRBV19 and TRBJ2-7, with 10 bases lining up with TRBD2. The germline gives CDR1 LNHDA, CDR2 SQIVND (reference sequence). Losses at the gene ends were 9 bases for V and 3 bases for J; bases not matched to a gene: 5. The CDR3 is made up of 13 amino acids. The CDR3 DNA reads TGTGCCAGGAAACCTAGCGGGAGCTACGAGCAGTACTTC. It encodes CARKPSGSYEQYF.

This chain links TRBV3-1 (or the pseudogene TRBV3-2) with TRBJ2-5; possibly TRBD1 or TRBD2 for D (6 bases each). This CDR3 contains 13 residues. V was trimmed by 2 bases and J by 4 bases, leaving 8 bases between them. Germline assignment: CDR1 LGHDT and CDR2 YNNKEL (reference sequence). The CDR3 region has the DNA TGTGCCAGCAGCCAAAAGGGGGGAGAGACCCAGTACTTC. It specifies CASSQKGGETQYF.

This chain's CDR3 is CASSQSGQLRSPLHF. CDR3 DNA: TGTGCCAGCAGCCAATCGGGACAGCTTCGTTCACCCCTCCACTTT. The chain recombines TRBV3-1 (or the pseudogene TRBV3-2) with TRBJ1-6; the match to TRBD1 covers 7 bases. CDR3 length: 15 residues. V lost 2 bases to trimming and J lost 9 bases; unmatched junction nucleotides: 7. Germline assignment: CDR1 LGHDT and CDR2 YNNKEL (reference sequence).

The J gene is TRBJ1-1, the V gene TRBV29-1; D unclear. This CDR3 is 14 amino acids long. Trimming took 5 bases from V and 0 from J, leaving 13 bases between them. Germline V gene sequence: CDR1 SQVTM, CDR2 ANQGSEA. The CDR3 bases are TGCAGCGTTTCCCGGACCCTCATGAACACTGAAGCTTTCTTT. Translation gives CSVSRTLMNTEAFF. The full variable domain, completed using reference TRBV29-1 and TRBJ1-1, is SAVISQKPSRDICQRGTSLTIQCQVDSQVTMMFWYRQQPGQSLTLIATANQGSEATYESGFVIDKFPISRPNLTFSTLTVSNMSPEDSSIYLCSVSRTLMNTEAFFGQGTRLTVV.

The J gene is TRBJ2-7, the V gene TRBV28, with TRBD1 identical over 9 bases. The CDR3 extends over 14 amino acids. V was clipped by 5 bases and J by 3 bases; unmatched bases: 5. The germline V gene has CDR1 MDHEN and CDR2 SYDVKM. The CDR3 loop is CASSPQGAYYEQYF. CDR3 DNA: TGTGCCAGCAGTCCACAGGGGGCGTACTACGAGCAGTACTTC.

The chain combines TRBV30 with TRBJ1-5, with 10 bases fitting TRBD1. This CDR3 region has 15 residues. Germline lookup yields CDR1 GTSNPN and CDR2 SVGIG (reference sequence). The V segment lost 2 bases and the J segment 6 bases; nucleotides outside the gene matches: 7. CDR3 sequence: CAWSYRDRGRQPQHF. For the CDR3, the DNA is TGTGCCTGGAGTTACCGGGACAGGGGCCGTCAGCCCCAGCATTTT.

This chain connects TRBV6-5 to TRBJ1-5, with 7 bases fitting TRBD1. V shed 4 bases, J shed 3 bases, and the junction held 6 bases outside the gene matches. The germline V gene encodes CDR1 MNHEY and CDR2 SVGAGI. The CDR3 contains 15 residues. The DNA of the CDR3 is TGTGCCAGCAGTTTCCCCGGGACAGCCAATCAGCCCCAGCATTTT. This translates into CASSFPGTANQPQHF.

The chain employs TRBV19 and TRBJ2-1; D might be TRBD2 (6 bases). Trimming cost V 5 bases and J 1 base, with 18 bases left between them. This CDR3 has 17 residues. From germline, CDR1 is LNHDA and CDR2 SQIVND (reference sequence). CDR3 protein: CASSPDYSTGSYNEQFF. CDR3 in DNA: TGTGCCAGTAGTCCGGACTATTCCACGGGTTCCTACAATGAGCAGTTCTTC.

CDR3 amino acids: CASSGRGITEAFF. Here the CDR3 DNA reads TGTGCCAGCAGCGGCAGGGGAATCACTGAAGCTTTCTTT. This chain joins TRBV11-2 and TRBJ1-1, with D possibly matching TRBD1 (6 bases). Trimming stripped 5 bases from V and 4 bases from J, with 11 bases between. This CDR3 spans 13 amino acids. CDR1 is SGHAT, CDR2 FQNNGV, per germline.

The gene calls are TRBV20-1 and TRBJ1-1; 7 nucleotides agree with TRBD1. The CDR3 extends over 14 amino acids. V gave up 3 bases and J gave up 0 bases; unmatched junction bases: 4. Germline loops: CDR1 DFQATT, CDR2 SNEGSKA (reference sequence). Written as DNA, the CDR3 is TGCAGTGCTAGTTTGGGGACAGTGAACACTGAAGCTTTCTTT. Translating gives CSASLGTVNTEAFF.

This CDR3 is CASSFVSRGYTSYEQYF. The CDR3 DNA sequence: TGTGCCAGCAGTTTCGTAAGCCGGGGCTACACTTCCTACGAGCAGTACTTC. The chain joins TRBV28 to TRBJ2-7; D tentatively reads TRBD1 or TRBD2 (5 bases each). Per the germline V gene, CDR1 is MDHEN and CDR2 is SYDVKM. The germline V and J ends were trimmed by 3 bases and 1 base, with 19 bases remaining between them. CDR3 size: 17 residues.

This rearrangement joins TRBV7-2 to TRBJ1-3, with no clear D. CDR1 and CDR2 (germline): SGHTA, FQGNSA. The V gene lost 6 bases and the J gene lost 0 bases, with 15 bases spanning the gap. CDR3 length equals 16 residues. The CDR3 loop is CASSRGGWSSGNTIYF. As DNA, the CDR3 is TGTGCCAGCAGTAGAGGTGGCTGGAGCTCTGGAAACACCATATATTTT. The full variable domain, its missing parts supplied by reference TRBV7-2 and TRBJ1-3, is GAGVSQSPSNKVTEKGKDVELRCDPISGHTALYWYRQSLGQGLEFLIYFQGNSAPDKSGLPSDRFSAERTGGSVSTLTIQRTQQEDSAVYLCASSRGGWSSGNTIYFGEGSWLTVV.

This clone was detected a few times. This CDR3 reads CASSLQSNSPLHF. In DNA form, the CDR3 reads TGTGCCAGCAGCTTACAGAGTAATTCACCCCTCCACTTT. The chain couples TRBV5-6 to TRBJ1-6; the D is unclear. The CDR3 has 13 residues. Trimming removed 2 bases from V and 6 bases from J, with 6 bases in between. Looked up from germline, CDR1 is SGHDT and CDR2 is YYEEEE.

Note on this clone: This sample includes further DNA sequences coding for the same CDR3. This chain's CDR3 is CASSIYNEQFF. CDR3 nucleotides: TGTGCCAGTAGTATCTACAATGAGCAGTTCTTC. The V and J genes are TRBV19 and TRBJ2-1; D remains ambiguous. Germline CDR1 LNHDA, CDR2 SQIVND (reference sequence). The CDR3 loop spans 11 amino acids. Trimming removed 3 bases from V and 3 bases from J, with 0 bases in between.

The CDR3: CASSVLAGGTGELFF. Here the CDR3 DNA reads TGTGCCAGCAGTGTACTAGCGGGAGGTACCGGGGAGCTGTTTTTT. The genes are TRBV28 and TRBJ2-2, with 12 bases aligning to TRBD2. CDR3 length: 15 amino acids. CDR1 and CDR2 from the germline V gene are MDHEN and SYDVKM. Unmatched junction bases numbered 3, after V lost 5 bases and J lost 5 bases.